This entry concerns a single T cell receptor (beta chain). These data belong to a study of blood T cell repertoires in COVID-19. At the level of the study: Samples of COVID-19 (acute and convalescent) were obtained from the United States, Italy and Spain.

The CDR3 consists of 13 residues. The V gene lost 6 bases and the J gene lost 4 bases, with 12 bases spanning the gap. Assay: immunoSEQ multiplex PCR; the TCRdb copy retains only in-frame clones and omits some. This sample carries approximately 220,000 clones, under 90% of them seen once, and the ten largest clones take more than 4.5%. The TCR comes from a woman between 55 and 75 years old who had recovered from COVID-19. The chain joins TRBV12-3 or TRBV12-4 to TRBJ2-5, with TRBD1 as a possible D gene (5 bases). Sample: peripheral blood. CDR3 in DNA: TGTGCCAGCAGCCGCGGACAACGAGAGACCCAGTACTTC. Residues: CASSRGQRETQYF.